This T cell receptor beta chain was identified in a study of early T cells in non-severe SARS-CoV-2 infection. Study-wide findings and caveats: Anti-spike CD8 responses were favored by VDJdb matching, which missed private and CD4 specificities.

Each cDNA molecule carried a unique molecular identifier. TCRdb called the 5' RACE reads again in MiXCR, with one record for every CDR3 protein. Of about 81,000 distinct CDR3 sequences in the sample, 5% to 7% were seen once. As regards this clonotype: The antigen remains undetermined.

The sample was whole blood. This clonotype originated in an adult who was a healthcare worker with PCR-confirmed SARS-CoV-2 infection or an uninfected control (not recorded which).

CDR3 nucleotide sequence: TGTGCCAGCAGTGCCTTAGGGGACGATTCACCCCTCCACTTT. It translates to CASSALGDDSPLHF. This chain uses TRBV2 with TRBJ1-6, with TRBD1 as a possible D gene (5 bases). CDR1 and CDR2 from the germline V gene are SNHLY and FYNNEI. CDR3 size: 14 residues. V gave up 4 bases and J gave up 8 bases, with 12 bases separating them. The variable domain in full, with the rest retrieved from reference TRBV2 and TRBJ1-6, is EPEVTQTPSHQVTQMGQEVILRCVPISNHLYFYWYRQILGQKVEFLVSFYNNEISEKSEIFDDQFSVERPDGSNFTLKIRSTKLEDSAMYFCASSALGDDSPLHFGNGTRLTVT.